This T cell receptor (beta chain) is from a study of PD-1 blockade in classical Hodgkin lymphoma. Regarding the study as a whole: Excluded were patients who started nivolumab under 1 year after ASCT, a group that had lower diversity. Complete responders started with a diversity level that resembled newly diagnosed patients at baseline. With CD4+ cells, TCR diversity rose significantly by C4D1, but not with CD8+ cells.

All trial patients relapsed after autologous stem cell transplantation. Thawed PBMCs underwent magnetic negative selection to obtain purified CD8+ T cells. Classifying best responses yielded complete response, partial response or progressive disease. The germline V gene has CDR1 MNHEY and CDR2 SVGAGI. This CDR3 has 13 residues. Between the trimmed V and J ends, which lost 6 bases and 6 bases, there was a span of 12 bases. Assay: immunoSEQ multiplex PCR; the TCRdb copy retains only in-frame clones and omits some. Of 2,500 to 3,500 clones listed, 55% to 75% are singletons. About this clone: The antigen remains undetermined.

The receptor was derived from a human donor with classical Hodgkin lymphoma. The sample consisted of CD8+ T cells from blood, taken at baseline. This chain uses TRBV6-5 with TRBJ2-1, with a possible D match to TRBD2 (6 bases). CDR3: CASSLLGGNEQFF. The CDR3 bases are TGTGCCAGCAGCCTCCTGGGGGGCAATGAGCAGTTCTTC.